This T cell receptor beta chain was sequenced in a study of cytomegalovirus exposure and HLA in healthy donors. This clone was counted once. Its antigen is not known. Study-level results: The study labeled more than 150 TCR beta chains cytomegalovirus-associated. When a later analysis was performed, an Asian-associated ancestry cluster reportedly had fewer N-insertions than the approximately 700-donor mean. TRBV6-2, TRBV6-3 and some other V segments were unresolvable in 87-base-pair reads.

CDR1 is LGHNA and CDR2 is YSLEER in the germline V gene. The V end was cut by 4 bases, the J end by 0 bases, with 13 bases between. The CDR3 consists of 15 residues. The PCR was carried out with 60 Vbeta primers and 13 Jbeta primers. Authors' data handling: Unique TCR beta chains totaled about 73 million in a later count, with around 11 million of them shared. The table came from immunoSEQ multiplex PCR; TCRdb's copy has only in-frame clones and leaves some out. That table furnishes V, J and clone size, whereas the DNA furnished D and trimming. The sample yields about 190,000 clones, more than 75% seen once.

The sequence was collected from a man aged 40-55 years in good health and CMV-seropositive. V and J are TRBV4-3 and TRBJ2-7; D possibly corresponds to TRBD2 (7 bases). Material: PBMCs. In DNA form, the CDR3 reads TGCGCCAGCAGCCCGGGCGGGGGCCGCTCCTACGAGCAGTACTTC. It codes for CASSPGGGRSYEQYF.